This TCR beta chain was identified during a study of T-cell memory formation after mild COVID-19. V was trimmed by 5 bases and J by 4 bases, leaving 19 bases between them. The CDR3 consists of 16 residues. Germline V gene data show CDR1 as MNHNS and CDR2 as SASEGT. This clonotype turned up a few times. MiXCR, applied by TCRdb to the 5' RACE reads, yields one record per CDR3 protein. The sample comprises roughly 580,000 distinct CDR3 sequences, approximately 18% of which are singletons, and 9.5% to 15% rests with the top ten. This chain links TRBV6-1 with TRBJ2-3; TRBD1 might be the D (6 bases). The sequence was collected from an adult woman who had mild COVID-19 (a few samples of this study predate the infection). Cell type and time point are not known. The sequencing input was PBMCs or a T cell subset sorted from them (not recorded which). CDR3 protein: CASSLDLFSGADTQYF. CDR3 DNA: TGTGCCAGCAGTCTGGACTTATTCTCAGGGGCAGATACGCAGTATTTT.